The entry below describes one TCR beta chain. Which antigen it targets is not known. Per-base quality was not reported, and no clone a single base away is much larger than it. This entry is derived from a study of CD8+ T cells in alopecia areata (dated by TCRdb to the late 2010s). Notes on the research overall: The treated patients took part in an open-label pilot trial in which moderate-to-severe alopecia areata was treated with oral tofacitinib at 5 to 10 mg twice daily. Tofacitinib was administered for 6 to 18 months, and 6 months of follow-up off drug were then conducted to assess delayed response and recurrence. To study T cell clonal expansion in alopecia areata, the researchers applied high-throughput TCRbeta sequencing to both the C3H/HeJ mouse model and human patients. In humans, TCRbeta sequencing was performed on scalp tissue and on sorted CD4+ and CD8+ peripheral blood T cells from healthy controls and from patients with patchy or totalis/universalis alopecia areata. Biopsies were taken from tofacitinib-treated patients at baseline and at 4 and 24 weeks of treatment, and a later scalp biopsy was taken in several of the tofacitinib-treated patients. Scalp clonality was compared across normal scalp (n=4), patchy alopecia areata scalp (n=8), and alopecia totalis/universalis scalp (n=8). RNA came from the PAXgene miRNA kit for fixed scalp, the miRNeasy kit for PBMCs, and the RNeasy kit for mouse skin. TCRbeta CDR3 regions were amplified by immunoSEQ multiplex PCR using 35 Vbeta forward and 13 Jbeta reverse primers. Overall results and qualifications from the work: Shared TCR sequences between patients were less evident than in mice, which may be partly attributable to HLA diversity in the patient population. Lesional scalp, especially in alopecia totalis/universalis, showed higher clonality and more expanded CD8+ clones than normal scalp, suggesting antigenic drive. Unlike mouse skin, which is dominated by gammadelta T cells, normal human skin has resident alphabeta T cells that are also sequenced, and this complicates analysis of the scalp TCR repertoire.

The sample's time point label, in plain terms: baseline before oral tofacitinib. Lesional scalp punch biopsies and peripheral blood were collected from alopecia areata patients. PBMCs were separated by density centrifugation and stained for CD3, CD4 and CD8, after which CD4+ and CD8+ T cells were sorted on a FACSAria. The library was produced with the immunoSEQ multiplex PCR assay. RNA was extracted from all samples and reverse transcribed into cDNA as template for TCR sequencing. SuperScript III was used for first-strand cDNA synthesis, primed with a 2:1 mix of oligo-dT and random hexamers. A synthetic immune receptor repertoire was used to assess amplification bias, and residual bias was removed computationally. The authors processed their data as follows. Raw reads were preprocessed to remove errors, and CDR3 was defined according to IMGT conventions as the region from the conserved cysteine to phenylalanine. Clonality was computed by normalizing Shannon entropy by log2 of the number of productive unique TCRs and subtracting the result from 1. Whether scalp clones were CD4 or CD8 was inferred by matching scalp TCRbeta sequences against CD4 and CD8 repertoires sorted from blood. TCRdb re-hosts the immuneACCESS table, in-frame sequences only. Its copies lack some clones; in the studies checked, an unresolved V gene accounts for under half of them, and the cause for the rest is not known. V and J calls and clone size come straight from that table; D and trimming were deduced from the DNA. This sample lists about 130,000 clones; 49% were detected once. The top ten clones comprise roughly a sixth of the sample.

Trimmed from V: 8 bases; trimmed from J: 0 bases; junction bases lacking a gene match: 4. CDR3 length: 13 amino acids, cysteine to phenylalanine. Only the CDR3 region is kept as DNA, spanning 39 bases read in frame from base 1. In the germline V gene, CDR1 corresponds to SGHRS and CDR2 to YFSETQ. The material was CD8+ T cells sorted from blood, obtained at week 0. Recombination linked TRBV5-1 to TRBJ2-7; 8 of the junction bases match TRBD1. The receptor was derived from a human donor with alopecia areata. Here the CDR3 is given as CASTTGDSYEQYF. The nucleotides read TGCGCCAGTACGACAGGGGACTCCTACGAGCAGTACTTC.